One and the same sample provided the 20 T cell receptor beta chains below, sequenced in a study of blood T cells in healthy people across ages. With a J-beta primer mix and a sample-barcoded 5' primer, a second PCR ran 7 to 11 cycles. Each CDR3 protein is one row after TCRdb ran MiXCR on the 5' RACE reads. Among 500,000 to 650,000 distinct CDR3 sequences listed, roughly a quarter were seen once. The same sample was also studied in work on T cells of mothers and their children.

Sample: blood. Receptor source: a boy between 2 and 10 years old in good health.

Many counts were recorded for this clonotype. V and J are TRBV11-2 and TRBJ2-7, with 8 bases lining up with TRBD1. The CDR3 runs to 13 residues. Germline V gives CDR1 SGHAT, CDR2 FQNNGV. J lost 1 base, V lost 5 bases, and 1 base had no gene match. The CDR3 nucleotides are TGTGCCAGCAGCCGGACAGGGTCCTACGAGCAGTACTTC. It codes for CASSRTGSYEQYF.

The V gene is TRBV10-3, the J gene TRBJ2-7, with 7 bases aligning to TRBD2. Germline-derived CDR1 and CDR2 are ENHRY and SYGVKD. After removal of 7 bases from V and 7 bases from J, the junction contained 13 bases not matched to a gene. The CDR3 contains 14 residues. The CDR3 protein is CAINGGYSTGEQYF. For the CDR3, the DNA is TGTGCCATCAACGGGGGGTACAGTACTGGGGAGCAGTACTTC.

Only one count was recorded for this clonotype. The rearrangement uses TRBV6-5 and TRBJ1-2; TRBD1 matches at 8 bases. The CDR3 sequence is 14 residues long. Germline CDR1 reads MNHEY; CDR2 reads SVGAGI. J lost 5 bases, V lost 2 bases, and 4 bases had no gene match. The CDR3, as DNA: TGTGCCAGCAGTTACCGGCAGGGGGCTTATGGCTACACCTTC. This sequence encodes CASSYRQGAYGYTF.

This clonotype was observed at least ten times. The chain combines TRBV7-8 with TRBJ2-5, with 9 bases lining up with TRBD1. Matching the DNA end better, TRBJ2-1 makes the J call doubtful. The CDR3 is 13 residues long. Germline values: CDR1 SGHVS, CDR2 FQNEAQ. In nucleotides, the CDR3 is TGTGCCAGCAGCATGGGACAGGGCAATGAGCAGTTCTTC. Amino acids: CASSMGQGNEQFF.

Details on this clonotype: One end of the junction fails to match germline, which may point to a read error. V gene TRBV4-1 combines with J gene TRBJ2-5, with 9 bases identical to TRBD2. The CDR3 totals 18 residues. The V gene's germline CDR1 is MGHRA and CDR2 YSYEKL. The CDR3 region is CASSQEGLAGISEETQYF. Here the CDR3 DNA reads TGCGCCAGCAGCCAAGAAGGGCTAGCGGGAATATCAGAAGAGACCCAATACTTC.

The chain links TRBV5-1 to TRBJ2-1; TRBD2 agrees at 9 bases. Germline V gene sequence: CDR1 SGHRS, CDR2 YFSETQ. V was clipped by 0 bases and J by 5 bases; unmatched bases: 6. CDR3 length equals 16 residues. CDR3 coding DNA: TGCGCCAGCAGCTTGGCCCGACTAGCGGAGAACAATGAGCAGTTCTTC. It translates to CASSLARLAENNEQFF.

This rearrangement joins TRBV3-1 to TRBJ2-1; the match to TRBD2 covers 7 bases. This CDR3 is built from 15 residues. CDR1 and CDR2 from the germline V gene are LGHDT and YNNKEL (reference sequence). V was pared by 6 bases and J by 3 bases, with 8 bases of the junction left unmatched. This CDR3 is CASSPGLDFYNEQFF. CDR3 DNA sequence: TGTGCCAGCAGTCCAGGACTAGACTTCTACAATGAGCAGTTCTTC.

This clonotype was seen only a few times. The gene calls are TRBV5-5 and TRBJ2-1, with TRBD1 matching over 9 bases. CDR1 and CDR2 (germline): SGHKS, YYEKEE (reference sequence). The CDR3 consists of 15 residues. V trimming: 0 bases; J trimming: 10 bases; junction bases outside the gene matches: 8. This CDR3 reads CASSLDPTGGGEQFF. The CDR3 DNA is TGTGCCAGCAGCTTGGACCCCACAGGGGGCGGGGAGCAGTTCTTC.

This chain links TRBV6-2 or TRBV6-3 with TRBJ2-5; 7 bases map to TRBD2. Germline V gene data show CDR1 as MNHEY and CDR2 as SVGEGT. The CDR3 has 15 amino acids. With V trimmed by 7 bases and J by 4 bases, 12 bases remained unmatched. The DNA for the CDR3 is TGTGCCAGCACCGAGGCGGGAGTGAGTCCAGAGACCCAGTACTTC. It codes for CASTEAGVSPETQYF.

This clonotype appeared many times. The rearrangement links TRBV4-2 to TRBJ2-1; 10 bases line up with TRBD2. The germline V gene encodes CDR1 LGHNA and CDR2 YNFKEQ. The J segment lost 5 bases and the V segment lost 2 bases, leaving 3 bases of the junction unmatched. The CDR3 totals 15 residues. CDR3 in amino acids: CASSQSAGGNNEQFF. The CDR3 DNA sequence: TGTGCCAGCAGCCAATCAGCGGGAGGGAACAATGAGCAGTTCTTC.

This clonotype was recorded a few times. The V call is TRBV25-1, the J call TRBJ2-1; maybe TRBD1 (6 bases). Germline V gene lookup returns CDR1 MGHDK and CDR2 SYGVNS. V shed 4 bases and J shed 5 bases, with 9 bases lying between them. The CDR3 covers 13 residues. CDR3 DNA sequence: TGTGCCAGCAGTGCGGACAGAAACAATGAGCAGTTCTTC. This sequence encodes CASSADRNNEQFF.

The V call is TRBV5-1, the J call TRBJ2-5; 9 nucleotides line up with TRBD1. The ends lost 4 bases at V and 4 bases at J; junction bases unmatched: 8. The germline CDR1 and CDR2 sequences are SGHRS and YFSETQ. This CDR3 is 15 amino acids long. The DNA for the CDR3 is TGCGCCAGCAGCACGGACAGGGGTGCGTCAGAGACCCAGTACTTC. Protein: CASSTDRGASETQYF.

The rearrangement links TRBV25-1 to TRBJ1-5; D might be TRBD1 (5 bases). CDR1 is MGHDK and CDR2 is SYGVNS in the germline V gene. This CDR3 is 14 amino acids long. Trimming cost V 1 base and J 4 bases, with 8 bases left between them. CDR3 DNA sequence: TGTGCCAGCAGTGAATGGGGCAATAATCAGCCCCAGCATTTT. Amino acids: CASSEWGNNQPQHF. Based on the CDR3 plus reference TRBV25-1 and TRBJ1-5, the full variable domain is EADIYQTPRYLVIGTGKKITLECSQTMGHDKMYWYQQDPGMELHLIHYSYGVNSTEKGDLSSESTVSRIRTEHFPLTLESARPSHTSQYLCASSEWGNNQPQHFGDGTRLSIL.

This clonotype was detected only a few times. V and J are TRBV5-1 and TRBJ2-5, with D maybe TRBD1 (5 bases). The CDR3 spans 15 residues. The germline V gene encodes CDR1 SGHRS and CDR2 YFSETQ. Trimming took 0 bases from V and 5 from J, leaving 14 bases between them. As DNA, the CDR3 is TGCGCCAGCAGCTTGGAGGACAAAACGGGTGAGACCCAGTACTTC. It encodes CASSLEDKTGETQYF. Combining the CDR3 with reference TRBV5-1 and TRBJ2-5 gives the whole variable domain KAGVTQTPRYLIKTRGQQVTLSCSPISGHRSVSWYQQTPGQGLQFLFEYFSETQRNKGNFPGRFSGRQFSNSRSEMNVSTLELGDSALYLCASSLEDKTGETQYFGPGTRLLVL.

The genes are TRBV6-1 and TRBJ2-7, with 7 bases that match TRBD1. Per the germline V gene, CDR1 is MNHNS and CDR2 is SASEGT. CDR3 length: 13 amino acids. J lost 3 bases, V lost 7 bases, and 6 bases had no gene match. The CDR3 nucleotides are TGTGCCAGCACGGAGCCAGGGGGCTACGAGCAGTACTTC. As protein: CASTEPGGYEQYF.

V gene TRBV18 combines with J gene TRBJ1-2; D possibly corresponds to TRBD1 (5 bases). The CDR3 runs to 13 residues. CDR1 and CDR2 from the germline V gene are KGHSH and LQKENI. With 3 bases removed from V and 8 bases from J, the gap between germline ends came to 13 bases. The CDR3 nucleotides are TGTGCCAGCTCACCTCTGGGGCAGTCCGGCTACACCTTC. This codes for CASSPLGQSGYTF.

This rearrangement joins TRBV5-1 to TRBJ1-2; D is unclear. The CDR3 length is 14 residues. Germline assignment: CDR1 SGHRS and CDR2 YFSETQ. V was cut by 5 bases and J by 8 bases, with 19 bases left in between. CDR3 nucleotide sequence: TGCGCCAGCAGGGTCACGGAGCTATCGTCGGGCTACACCTTC. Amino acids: CASRVTELSSGYTF.

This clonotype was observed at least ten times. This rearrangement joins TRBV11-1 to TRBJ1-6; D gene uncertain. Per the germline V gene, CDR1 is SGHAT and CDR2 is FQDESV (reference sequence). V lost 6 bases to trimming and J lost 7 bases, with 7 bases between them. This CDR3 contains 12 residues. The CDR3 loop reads CASSLRNSPLHF. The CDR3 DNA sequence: TGTGCCAGCAGTTTAAGGAATTCACCCCTCCACTTT.

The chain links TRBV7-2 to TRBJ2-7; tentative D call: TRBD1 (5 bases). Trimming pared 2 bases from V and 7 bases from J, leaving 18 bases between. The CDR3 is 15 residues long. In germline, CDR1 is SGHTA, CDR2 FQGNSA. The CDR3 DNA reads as TGTGCCAGCAGCTTACCCCCTGGCAGGGAAAGGGAGCAGTACTTC. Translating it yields CASSLPPGREREQYF.

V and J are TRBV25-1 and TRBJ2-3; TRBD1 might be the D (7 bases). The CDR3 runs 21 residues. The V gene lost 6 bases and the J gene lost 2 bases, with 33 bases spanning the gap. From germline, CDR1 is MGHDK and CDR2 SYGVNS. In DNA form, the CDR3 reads TGTGCCAGCAGCTCATTGAAGCAATGCCCATTAGGACAGGACTACACAGATACGCAGTATTTT. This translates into CASSSLKQCPLGQDYTDTQYF.